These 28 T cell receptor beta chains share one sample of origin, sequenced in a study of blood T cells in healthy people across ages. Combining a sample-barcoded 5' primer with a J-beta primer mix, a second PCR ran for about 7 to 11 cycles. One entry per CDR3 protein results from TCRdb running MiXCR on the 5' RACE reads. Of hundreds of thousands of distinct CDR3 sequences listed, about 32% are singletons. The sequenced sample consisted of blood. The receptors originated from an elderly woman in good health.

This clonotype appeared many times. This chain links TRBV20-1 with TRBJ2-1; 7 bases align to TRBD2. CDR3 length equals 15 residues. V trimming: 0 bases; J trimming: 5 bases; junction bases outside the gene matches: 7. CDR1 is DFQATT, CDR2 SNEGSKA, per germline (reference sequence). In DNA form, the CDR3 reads TGCAGTGCTAGAGATCTCAGCGGGGATCACAATGAGCAGTTCTTC. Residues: CSARDLSGDHNEQFF.

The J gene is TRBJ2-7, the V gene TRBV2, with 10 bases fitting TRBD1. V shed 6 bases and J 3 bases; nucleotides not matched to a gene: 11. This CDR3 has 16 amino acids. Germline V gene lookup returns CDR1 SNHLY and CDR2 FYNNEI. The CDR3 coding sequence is TGTGCCAGCAGCTTCCGGGACAGGGGTCTACTCTACGAGCAGTACTTC. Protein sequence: CASSFRDRGLLYEQYF.

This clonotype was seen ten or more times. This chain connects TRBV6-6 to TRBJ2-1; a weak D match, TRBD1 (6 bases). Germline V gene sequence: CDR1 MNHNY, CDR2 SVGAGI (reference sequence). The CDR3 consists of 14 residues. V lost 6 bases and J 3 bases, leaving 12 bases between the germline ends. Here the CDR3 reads CASRPTGIYNEQFF. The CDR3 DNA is TGTGCCAGCAGACCAACAGGGATCTACAATGAGCAGTTCTTC.

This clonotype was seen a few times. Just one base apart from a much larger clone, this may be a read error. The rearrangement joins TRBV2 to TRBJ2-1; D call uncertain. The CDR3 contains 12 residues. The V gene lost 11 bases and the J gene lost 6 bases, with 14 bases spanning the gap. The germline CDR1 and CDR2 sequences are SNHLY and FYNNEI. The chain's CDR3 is CAGCEALNEQFF. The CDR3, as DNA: TGTGCCGGCTGTGAGGCACTCAATGAGCAGTTCTTC.

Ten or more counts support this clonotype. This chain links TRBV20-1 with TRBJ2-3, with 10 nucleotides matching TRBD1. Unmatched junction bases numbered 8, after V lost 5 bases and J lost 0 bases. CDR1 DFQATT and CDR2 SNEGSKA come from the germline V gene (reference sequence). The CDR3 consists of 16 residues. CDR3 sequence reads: CSAGLRTGGSTDTQYF. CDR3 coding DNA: TGCAGTGCTGGACTGAGGACAGGGGGTAGCACAGATACGCAGTATTTT.

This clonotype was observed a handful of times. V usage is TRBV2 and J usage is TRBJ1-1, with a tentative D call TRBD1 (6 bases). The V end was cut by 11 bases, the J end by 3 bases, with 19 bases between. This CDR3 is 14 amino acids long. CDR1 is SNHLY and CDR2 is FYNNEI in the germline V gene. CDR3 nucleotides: TGTGCCGGGGGGGCAGGGTCCTACGACACTGAAGCTTTCTTT. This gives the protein CAGGAGSYDTEAFF.

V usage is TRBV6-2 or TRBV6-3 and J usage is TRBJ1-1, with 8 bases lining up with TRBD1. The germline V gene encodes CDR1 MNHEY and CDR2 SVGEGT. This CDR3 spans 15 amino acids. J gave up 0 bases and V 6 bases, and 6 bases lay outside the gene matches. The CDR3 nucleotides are TGTGCCAGCAGACGCAGGGGGCGGGTGAACACTGAAGCTTTCTTT. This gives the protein CASRRRGRVNTEAFF.

The CDR3 sequence is CASSFSGDQFF. DNA of the CDR3: TGCGCCAGCAGCTTCAGCGGGGATCAGTTCTTC. This chain joins TRBV5-1 and TRBJ2-1; 7 bases align to TRBD2. The trim removed 2 bases at V and 13 bases at J, leaving 3 bases unmatched. Per the germline V gene, CDR1 is SGHRS and CDR2 is YFSETQ. The CDR3 spans 11 residues.

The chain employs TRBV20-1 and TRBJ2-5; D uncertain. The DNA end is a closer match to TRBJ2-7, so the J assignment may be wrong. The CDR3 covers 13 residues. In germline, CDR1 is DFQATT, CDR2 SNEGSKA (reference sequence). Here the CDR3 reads CSARDMGGYEQYF. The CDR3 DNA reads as TGCAGTGCTAGAGATATGGGTGGTTACGAGCAGTACTTC.

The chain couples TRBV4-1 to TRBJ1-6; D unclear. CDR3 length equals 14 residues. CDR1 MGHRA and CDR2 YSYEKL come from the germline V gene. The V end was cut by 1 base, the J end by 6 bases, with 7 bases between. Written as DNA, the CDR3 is TGCGCCAGCAGCCAAGGAGAGGGTAATTCACCCCTCCACTTT. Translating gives CASSQGEGNSPLHF.

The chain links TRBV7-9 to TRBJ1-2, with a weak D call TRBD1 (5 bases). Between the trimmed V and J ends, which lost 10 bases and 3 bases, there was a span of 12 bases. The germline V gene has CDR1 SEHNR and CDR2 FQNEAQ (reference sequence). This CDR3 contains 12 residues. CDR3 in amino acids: CATDGGDYGYTF. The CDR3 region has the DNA TGTGCCACCGATGGGGGGGACTATGGCTACACCTTC.

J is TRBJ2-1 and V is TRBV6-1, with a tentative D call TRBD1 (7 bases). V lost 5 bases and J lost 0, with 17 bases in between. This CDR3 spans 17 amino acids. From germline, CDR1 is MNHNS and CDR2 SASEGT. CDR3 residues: CASSKQPGGSSYNEQFF. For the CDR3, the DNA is TGTGCCAGCAGTAAACAACCAGGGGGGAGCTCCTACAATGAGCAGTTCTTC.

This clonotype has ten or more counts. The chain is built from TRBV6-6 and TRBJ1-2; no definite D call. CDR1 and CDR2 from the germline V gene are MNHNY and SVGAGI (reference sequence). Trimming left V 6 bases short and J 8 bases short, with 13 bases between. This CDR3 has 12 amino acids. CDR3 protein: CASRAGSGGYTF. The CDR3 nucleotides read TGTGCCAGCAGGGCCGGGTCTGGGGGCTACACCTTC.

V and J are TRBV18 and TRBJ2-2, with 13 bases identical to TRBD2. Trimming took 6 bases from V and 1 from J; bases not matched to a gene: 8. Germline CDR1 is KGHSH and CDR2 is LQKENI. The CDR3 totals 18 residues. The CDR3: CASSPAGTSGVNTGELFF. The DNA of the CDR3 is TGTGCCAGCTCGCCAGCCGGGACTAGCGGGGTGAACACCGGGGAGCTGTTTTTT.

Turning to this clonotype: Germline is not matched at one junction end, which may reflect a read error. CDR3 amino acids: CAGSTGPNTKAFF. The CDR3 nucleotides read TGTGCCGGCAGCACGGGACCGAACACTAAAGCTTTCTTT. The gene calls are TRBV7-2 and TRBJ1-1, with D possibly matching TRBD1 (5 bases). The germline V gene encodes CDR1 SGHTA and CDR2 FQGNSA. The CDR3 loop spans 13 amino acids. The full variable domain, completed using reference TRBV7-2 and TRBJ1-1, is GAGVSQSPSNKVTEKGKDVELRCDPISGHTALYWYRQSLGQGLEFLIYFQGNSAPDKSGLPSDRFSAERTGGSVSTLTIQRTQQEDSAVYLCAGSTGPNTKAFFGQGTRLTVV.

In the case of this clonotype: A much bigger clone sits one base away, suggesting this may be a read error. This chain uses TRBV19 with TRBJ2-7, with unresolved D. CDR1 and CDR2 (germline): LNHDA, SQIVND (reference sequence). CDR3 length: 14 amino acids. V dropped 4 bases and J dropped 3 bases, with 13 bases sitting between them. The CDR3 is CASSTVHTDYEQYF. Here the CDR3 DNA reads TGTGCCAGTAGTACAGTTCACACGGACTACGAGCAGTACTTC.

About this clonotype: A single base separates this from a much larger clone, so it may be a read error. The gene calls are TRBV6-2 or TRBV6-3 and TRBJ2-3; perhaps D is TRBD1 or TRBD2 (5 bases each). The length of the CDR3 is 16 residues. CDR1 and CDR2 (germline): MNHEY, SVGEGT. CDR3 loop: CASRPLGQASTGTQYF. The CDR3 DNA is TGTGCCAGCAGACCCCTAGGACAAGCTAGCACAGGTACGCAGTATTTT.

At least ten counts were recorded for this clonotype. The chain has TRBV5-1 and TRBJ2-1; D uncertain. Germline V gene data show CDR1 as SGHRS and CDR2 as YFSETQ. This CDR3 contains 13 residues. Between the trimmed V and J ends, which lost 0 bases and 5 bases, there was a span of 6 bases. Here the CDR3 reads CASSLVMNNEQFF. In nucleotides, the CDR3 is TGCGCCAGCAGCTTGGTCATGAACAATGAGCAGTTCTTC.

CDR3 nucleotides: TGCAGCGTAGGACAGGGAGGAGAGACCCAGTACTTC. Its protein product is CSVGQGGETQYF. This sequence joins TRBV29-1 and TRBJ2-5; 8 positions agree with TRBD1. The CDR3 runs to 12 residues. Germline-derived CDR1 and CDR2 are SQVTM and ANQGSEA. V dropped 6 bases and J dropped 4; count of bases not matched to a gene: 4. The full variable domain, rest sourced from reference TRBV29-1 and TRBJ2-5, is SAVISQKPSRDICQRGTSLTIQCQVDSQVTMMFWYRQQPGQSLTLIATANQGSEATYESGFVIDKFPISRPNLTFSTLTVSNMSPEDSSIYLCSVGQGGETQYFGPGTRLLVL.

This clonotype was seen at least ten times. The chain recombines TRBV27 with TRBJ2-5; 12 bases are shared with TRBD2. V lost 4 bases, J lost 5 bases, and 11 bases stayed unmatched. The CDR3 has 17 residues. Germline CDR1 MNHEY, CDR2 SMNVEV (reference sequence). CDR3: CASSSGFRLAGDETQYF. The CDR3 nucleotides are TGTGCCAGCAGTTCCGGCTTCAGACTAGCGGGGGACGAGACCCAGTACTTC.

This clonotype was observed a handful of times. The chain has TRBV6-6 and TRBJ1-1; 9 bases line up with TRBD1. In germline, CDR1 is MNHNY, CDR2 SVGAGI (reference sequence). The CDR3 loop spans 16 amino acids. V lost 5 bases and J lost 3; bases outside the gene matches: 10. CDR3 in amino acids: CASSNRDRVVDTEAFF. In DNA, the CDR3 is TGTGCCAGCAGTAACCGGGACAGGGTTGTTGACACTGAAGCTTTCTTT.

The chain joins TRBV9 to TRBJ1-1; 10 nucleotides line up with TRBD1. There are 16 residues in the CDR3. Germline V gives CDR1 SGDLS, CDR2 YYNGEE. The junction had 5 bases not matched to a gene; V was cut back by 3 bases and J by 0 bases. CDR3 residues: CASSAPGQGMNTEAFF. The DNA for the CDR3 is TGTGCCAGCAGCGCCCCGGGACAGGGGATGAACACTGAAGCTTTCTTT.

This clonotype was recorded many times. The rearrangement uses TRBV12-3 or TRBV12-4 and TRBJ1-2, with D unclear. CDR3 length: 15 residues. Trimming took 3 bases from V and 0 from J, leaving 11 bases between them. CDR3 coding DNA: TGTGCCAGCAGTTTTGGAGGTAGAACTAACTATGGCTACACCTTC. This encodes CASSFGGRTNYGYTF.

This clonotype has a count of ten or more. The CDR3: CASRAPGTGRNQPQHF. The CDR3 region has the DNA TGTGCCAGCAGGGCTCCCGGGACTGGTCGGAATCAGCCCCAGCATTTT. The chain has TRBV7-2 and TRBJ1-5, with D maybe TRBD1 (5 bases). The CDR3 sequence is 16 residues long. Per the germline V gene, CDR1 is SGHTA and CDR2 is FQGNSA. V shed 6 bases and J shed 4 bases, with 19 bases lying between them.

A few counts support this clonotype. Here the CDR3 reads CASSLIRGSVEAFF. The DNA of the CDR3 is TGTGCCAGCAGTTTAATCAGGGGGTCGGTTGAAGCTTTCTTT. The gene calls are TRBV28 and TRBJ1-1, with 7 positions matching TRBD1. Germline-derived CDR1 and CDR2 are MDHEN and SYDVKM. CDR3 length: 14 residues. Unmatched junction bases numbered 7, after V lost 2 bases and J lost 7 bases.

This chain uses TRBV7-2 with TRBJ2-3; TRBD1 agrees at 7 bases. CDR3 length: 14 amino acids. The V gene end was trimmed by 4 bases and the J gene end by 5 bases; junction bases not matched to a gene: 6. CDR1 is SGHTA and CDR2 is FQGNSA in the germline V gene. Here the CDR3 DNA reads TGTGCCAGCAGCTCCCAGGGGGTTATAGATACGCAGTATTTT. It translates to CASSSQGVIDTQYF.

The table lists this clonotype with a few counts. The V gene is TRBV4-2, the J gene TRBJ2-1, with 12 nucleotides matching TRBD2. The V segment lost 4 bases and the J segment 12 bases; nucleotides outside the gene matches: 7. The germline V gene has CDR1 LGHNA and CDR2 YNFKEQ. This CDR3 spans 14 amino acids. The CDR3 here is CASSPGLAGSVQFF. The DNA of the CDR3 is TGTGCCAGCAGCCCCGGACTAGCGGGGAGTGTGCAGTTCTTC.

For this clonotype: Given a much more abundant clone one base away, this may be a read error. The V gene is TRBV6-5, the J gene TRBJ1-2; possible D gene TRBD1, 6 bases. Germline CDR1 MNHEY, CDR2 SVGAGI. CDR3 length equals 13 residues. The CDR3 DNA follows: TGTGCCAGCGCGGGACACAGTAACTATGGCTGCACCTTC. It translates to CASAGHSNYGCTF.